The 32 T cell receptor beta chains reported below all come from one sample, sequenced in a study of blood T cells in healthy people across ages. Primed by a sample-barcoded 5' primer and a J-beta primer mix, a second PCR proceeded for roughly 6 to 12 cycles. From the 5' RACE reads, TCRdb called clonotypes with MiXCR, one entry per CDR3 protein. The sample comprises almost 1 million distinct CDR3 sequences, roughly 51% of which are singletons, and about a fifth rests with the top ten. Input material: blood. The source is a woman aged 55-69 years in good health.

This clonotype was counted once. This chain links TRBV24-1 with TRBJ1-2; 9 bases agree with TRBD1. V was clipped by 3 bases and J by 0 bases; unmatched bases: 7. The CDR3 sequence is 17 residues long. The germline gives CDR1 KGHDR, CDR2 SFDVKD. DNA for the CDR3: TGTGCCACCAGTGATAGAGGACAGGGGCTGGCTAACTATGGCTACACCTTC. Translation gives CATSDRGQGLANYGYTF.

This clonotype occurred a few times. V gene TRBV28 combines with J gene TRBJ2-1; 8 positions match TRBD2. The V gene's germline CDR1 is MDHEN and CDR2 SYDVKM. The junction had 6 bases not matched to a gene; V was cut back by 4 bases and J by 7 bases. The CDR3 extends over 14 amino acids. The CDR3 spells CASSSAGVQNEQFF. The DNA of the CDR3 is TGTGCCAGCAGTTCAGCGGGAGTGCAAAATGAGCAGTTCTTC.

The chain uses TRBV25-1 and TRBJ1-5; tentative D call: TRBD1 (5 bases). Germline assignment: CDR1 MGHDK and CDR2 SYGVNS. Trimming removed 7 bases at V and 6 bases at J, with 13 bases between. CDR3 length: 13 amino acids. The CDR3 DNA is TGTGCCAGCACTCCGGGGGGAAGTCAGCCCCAGCATTTT. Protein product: CASTPGGSQPQHF.

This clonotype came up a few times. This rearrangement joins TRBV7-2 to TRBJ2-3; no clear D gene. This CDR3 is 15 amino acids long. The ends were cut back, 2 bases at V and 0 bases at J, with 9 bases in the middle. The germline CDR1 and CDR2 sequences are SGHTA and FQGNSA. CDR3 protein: CASSLIGSSTDTQYF. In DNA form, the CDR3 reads TGTGCCAGCAGCTTAATAGGGTCAAGCACAGATACGCAGTATTTT.

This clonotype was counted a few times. The CDR3 sequence is CASSLRGYYGYTF. The CDR3 DNA is TGTGCCAGCAGTTTACGGGGATACTATGGCTACACCTTC. V usage is TRBV12-3 or TRBV12-4 and J usage is TRBJ1-2; D gene uncertain. CDR3 length equals 13 residues. V was shortened by 2 bases and J by 3 bases, with 7 bases between the two germline ends.

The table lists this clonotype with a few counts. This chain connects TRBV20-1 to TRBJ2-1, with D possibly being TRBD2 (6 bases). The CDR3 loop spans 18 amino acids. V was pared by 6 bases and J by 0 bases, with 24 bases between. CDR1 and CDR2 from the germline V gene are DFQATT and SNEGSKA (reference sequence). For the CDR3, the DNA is TGCAGTGCCGTGGGCCTCCGGGGGAGCGTAAGCTCCTACAATGAGCAGTTCTTC. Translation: CSAVGLRGSVSSYNEQFF.

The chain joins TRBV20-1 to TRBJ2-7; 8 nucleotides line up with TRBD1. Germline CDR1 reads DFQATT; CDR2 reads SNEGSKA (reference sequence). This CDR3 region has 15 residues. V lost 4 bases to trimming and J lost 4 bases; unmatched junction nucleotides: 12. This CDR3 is CSATGTGQRNYEQYF. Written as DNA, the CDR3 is TGCAGTGCTACAGGGACAGGCCAGAGAAATTACGAGCAGTACTTC.

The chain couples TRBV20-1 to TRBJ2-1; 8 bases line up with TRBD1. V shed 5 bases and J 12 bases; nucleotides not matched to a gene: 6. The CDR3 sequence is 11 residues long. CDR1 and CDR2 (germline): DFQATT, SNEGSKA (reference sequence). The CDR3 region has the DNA TGCAGTGCTGAACCGGGACAGGTGCAGTTCTTC. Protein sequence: CSAEPGQVQFF.

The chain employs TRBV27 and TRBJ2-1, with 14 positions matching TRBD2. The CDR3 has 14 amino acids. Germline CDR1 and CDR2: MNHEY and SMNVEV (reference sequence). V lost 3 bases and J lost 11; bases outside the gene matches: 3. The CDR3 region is CASSLGLAGAQQFF. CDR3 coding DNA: TGTGCCAGCAGTTTGGGACTAGCGGGAGCCCAGCAGTTCTTC.

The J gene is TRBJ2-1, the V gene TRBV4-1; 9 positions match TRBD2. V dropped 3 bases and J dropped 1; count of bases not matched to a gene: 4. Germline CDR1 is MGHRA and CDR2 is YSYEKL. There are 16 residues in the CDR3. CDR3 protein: CASSHGGRASYNEQFF. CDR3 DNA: TGCGCCAGCAGCCATGGCGGGAGGGCTTCCTACAATGAGCAGTTCTTC.

CDR3 DNA: TGTGCCACCAGCAGAAACCAGGGGGCGGATGGCTACACCTTC. This sequence encodes CATSRNQGADGYTF. J is TRBJ1-2 and V is TRBV15; 8 bases are shared with TRBD1. Germline trimming cut 2 bases from V and 6 bases from J; bases unmatched to any gene: 5. The germline V gene encodes CDR1 LNHNV and CDR2 YYDKDF (reference sequence). The CDR3 totals 14 residues.

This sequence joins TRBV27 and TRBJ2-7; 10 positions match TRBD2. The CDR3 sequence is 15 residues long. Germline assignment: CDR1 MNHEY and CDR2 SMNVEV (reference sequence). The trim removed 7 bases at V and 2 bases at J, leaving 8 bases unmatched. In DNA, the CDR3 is TGTGCCAGCAAGTTAGGGCTAGCGGGAGCCTACGAGCAGTACTTC. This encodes CASKLGLAGAYEQYF.

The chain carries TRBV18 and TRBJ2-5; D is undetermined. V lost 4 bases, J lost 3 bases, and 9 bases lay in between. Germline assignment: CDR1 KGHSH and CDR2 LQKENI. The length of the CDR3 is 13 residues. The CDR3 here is CASSLQQEETQYF. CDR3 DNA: TGTGCCAGCTCACTCCAGCAAGAAGAGACCCAGTACTTC. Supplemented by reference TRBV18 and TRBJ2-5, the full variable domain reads NAGVMQNPRHLVRRRGQEARLRCSPMKGHSHVYWYRQLPEEGLKFMVYLQKENIIDESGMPKERFSAEFPKEGPSILRIQQVVRGDSAAYFCASSLQQEETQYFGPGTRLLVL.

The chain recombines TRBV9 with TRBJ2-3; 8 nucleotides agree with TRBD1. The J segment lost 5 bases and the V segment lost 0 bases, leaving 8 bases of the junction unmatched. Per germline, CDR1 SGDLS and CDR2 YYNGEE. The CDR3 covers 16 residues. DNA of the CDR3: TGTGCCAGCAGCGTAGAGGCAGGGGGCAAGTTAGATACGCAGTATTTT. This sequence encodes CASSVEAGGKLDTQYF.

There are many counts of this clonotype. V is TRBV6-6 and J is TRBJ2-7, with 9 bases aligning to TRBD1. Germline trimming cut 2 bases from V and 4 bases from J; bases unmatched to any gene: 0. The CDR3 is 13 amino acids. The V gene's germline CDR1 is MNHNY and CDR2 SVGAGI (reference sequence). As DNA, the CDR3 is TGTGCCAGCAGTTACGGGACAGGGTACGAGCAGTACTTC. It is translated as CASSYGTGYEQYF.

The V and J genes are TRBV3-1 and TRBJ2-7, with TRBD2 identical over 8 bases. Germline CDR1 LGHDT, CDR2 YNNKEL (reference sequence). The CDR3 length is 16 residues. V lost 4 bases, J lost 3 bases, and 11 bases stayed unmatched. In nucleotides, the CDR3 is TGTGCCAGCAGCCTTACACTAGCGGCCATGCACTACGAGCAGTACTTC. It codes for CASSLTLAAMHYEQYF.

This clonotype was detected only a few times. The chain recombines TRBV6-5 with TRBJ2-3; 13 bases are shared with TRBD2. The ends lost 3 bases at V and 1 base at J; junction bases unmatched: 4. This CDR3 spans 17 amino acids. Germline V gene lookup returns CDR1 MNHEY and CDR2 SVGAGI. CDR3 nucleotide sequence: TGTGCCAGCAGTTATGGGACTAGCGGGATCGGCACAGATACGCAGTATTTT. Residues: CASSYGTSGIGTDTQYF.

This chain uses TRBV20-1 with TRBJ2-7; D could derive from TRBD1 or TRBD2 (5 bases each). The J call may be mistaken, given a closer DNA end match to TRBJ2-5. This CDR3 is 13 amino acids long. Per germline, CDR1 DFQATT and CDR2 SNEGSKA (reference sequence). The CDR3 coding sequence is TGCAGTGCTAGACGGTTAACTAGGGGGACCCAGTACTTC. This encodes CSARRLTRGTQYF.

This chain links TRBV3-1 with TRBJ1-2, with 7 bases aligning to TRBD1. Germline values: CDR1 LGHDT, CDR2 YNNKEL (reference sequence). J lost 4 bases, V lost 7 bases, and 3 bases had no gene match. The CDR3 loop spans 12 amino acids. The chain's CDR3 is CASKDRSYGYTF. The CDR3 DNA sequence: TGTGCCAGCAAGGACAGGTCCTATGGCTACACCTTC.

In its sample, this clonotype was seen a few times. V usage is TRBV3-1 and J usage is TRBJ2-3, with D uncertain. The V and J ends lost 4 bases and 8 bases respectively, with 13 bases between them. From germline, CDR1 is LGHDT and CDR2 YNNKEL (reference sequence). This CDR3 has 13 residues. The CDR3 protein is CASSLGWRGTQYF. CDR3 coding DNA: TGTGCCAGCAGCCTAGGATGGCGAGGTACGCAGTATTTT.

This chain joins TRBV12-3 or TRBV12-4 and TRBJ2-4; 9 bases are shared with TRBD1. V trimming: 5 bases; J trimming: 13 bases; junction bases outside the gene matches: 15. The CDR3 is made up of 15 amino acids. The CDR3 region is CASSTTTGGFREQYF. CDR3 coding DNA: TGTGCCAGCAGTACCACGACAGGGGGGTTTCGGGAGCAGTACTTC.

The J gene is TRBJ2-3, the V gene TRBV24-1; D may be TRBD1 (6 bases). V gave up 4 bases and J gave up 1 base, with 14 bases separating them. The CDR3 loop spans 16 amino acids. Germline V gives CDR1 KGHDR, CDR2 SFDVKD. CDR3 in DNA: TGTGCCACCAGTGACCAACTCCGACAGGGCACAGATACGCAGTATTTT. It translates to CATSDQLRQGTDTQYF.

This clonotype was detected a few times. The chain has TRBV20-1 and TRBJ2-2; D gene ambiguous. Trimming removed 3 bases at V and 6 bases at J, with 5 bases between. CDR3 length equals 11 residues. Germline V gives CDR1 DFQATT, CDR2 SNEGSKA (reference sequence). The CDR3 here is CSARAAGELFF. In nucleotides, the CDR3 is TGCAGTGCTAGGGCCGCCGGGGAGCTGTTTTTT.

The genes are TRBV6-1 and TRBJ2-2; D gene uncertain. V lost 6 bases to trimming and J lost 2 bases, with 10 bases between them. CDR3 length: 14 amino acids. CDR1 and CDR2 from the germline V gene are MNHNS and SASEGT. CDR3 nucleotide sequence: TGTGCCAGCAGCCTTACCTCTAACACCGGGGAGCTGTTTTTT. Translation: CASSLTSNTGELFF.

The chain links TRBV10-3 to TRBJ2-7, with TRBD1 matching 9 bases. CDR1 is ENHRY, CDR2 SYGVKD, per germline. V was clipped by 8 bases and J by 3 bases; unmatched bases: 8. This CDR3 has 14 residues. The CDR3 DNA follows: TGTGCCATCTCCGCGGGACAGGGTTTCTACGAGCAGTACTTC. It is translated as CAISAGQGFYEQYF.

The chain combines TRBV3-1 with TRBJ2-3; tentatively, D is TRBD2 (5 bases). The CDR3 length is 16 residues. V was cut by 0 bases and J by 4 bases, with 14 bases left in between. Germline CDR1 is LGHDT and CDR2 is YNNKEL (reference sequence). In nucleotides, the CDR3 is TGTGCCAGCAGCCAAGATCCTAGCAGCAGCGCAGATACGCAGTATTTT. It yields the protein CASSQDPSSSADTQYF.

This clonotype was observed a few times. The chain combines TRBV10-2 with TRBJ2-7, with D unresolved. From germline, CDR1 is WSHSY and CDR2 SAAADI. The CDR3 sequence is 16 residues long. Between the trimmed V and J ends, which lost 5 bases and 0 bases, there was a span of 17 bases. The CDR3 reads CASSPSRPISSYEQYF. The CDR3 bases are TGCGCCAGCAGTCCTTCGAGACCAATAAGCTCCTACGAGCAGTACTTC.

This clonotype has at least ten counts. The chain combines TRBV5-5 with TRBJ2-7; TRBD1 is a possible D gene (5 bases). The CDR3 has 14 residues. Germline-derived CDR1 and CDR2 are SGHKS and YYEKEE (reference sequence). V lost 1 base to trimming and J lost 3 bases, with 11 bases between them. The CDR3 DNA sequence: TGTGCCAGCAGCTTGTCTCCAGGGTACTACGAGCAGTACTTC. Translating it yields CASSLSPGYYEQYF. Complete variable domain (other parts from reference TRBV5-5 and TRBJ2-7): DAGVTQSPTHLIKTRGQQVTLRCSPISGHKSVSWYQQVLGQGPQFIFQYYEKEERGRGNFPDRFSARQFPNYSSELNVNALLLGDSALYLCASSLSPGYYEQYFGPGTRLTVT.

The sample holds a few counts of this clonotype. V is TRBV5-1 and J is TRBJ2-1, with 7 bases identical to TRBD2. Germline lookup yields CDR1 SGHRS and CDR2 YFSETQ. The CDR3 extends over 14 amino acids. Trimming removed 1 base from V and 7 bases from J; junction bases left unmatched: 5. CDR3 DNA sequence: TGCGCCAGCAGCTTGTTCCAGGGAGGGAATGAGCAGTTCTTC. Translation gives CASSLFQGGNEQFF. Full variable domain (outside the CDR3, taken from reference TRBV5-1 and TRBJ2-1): KAGVTQTPRYLIKTRGQQVTLSCSPISGHRSVSWYQQTPGQGLQFLFEYFSETQRNKGNFPGRFSGRQFSNSRSEMNVSTLELGDSALYLCASSLFQGGNEQFFGPGTRLTVL.

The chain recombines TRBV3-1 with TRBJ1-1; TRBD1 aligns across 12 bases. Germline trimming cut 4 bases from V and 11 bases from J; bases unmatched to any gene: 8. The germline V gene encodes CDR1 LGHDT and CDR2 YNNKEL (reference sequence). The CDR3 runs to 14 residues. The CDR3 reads CASSRNRDRGQAFF. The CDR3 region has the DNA TGTGCCAGCAGCCGGAACCGGGACAGGGGGCAGGCTTTCTTT.

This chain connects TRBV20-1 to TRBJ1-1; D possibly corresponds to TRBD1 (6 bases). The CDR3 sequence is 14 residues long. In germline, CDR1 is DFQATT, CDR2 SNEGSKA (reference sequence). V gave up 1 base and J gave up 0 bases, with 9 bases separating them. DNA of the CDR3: TGCAGTGCTAGAGTCTCAGGGGTGAACACTGAAGCTTTCTTT. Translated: CSARVSGVNTEAFF.

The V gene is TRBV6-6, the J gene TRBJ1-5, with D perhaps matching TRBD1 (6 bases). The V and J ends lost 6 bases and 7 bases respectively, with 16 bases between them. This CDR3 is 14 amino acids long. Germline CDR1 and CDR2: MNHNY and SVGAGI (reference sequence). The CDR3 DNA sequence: TGTGCCAGCAGACGACAGGCAGAAGGACAGCCCCAGCATTTT. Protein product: CASRRQAEGQPQHF.